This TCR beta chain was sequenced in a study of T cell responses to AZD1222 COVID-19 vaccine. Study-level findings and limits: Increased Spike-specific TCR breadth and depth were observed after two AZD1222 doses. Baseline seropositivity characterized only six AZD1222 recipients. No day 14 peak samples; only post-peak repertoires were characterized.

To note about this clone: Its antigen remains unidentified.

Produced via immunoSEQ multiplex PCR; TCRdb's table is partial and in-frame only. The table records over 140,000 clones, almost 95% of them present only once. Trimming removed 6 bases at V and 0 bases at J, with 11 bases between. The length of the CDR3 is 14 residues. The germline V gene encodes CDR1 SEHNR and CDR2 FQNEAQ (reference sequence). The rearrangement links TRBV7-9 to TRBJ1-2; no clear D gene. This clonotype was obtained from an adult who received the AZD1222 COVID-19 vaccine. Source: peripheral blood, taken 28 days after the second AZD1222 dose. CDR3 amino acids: CASSYTGTNYGYTF. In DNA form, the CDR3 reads TGTGCCAGCAGTTATACCGGTACTAACTATGGCTACACCTTC.